One sample yielded the 15 T cell receptor beta chains listed below, sequenced in a study of OX40 agonist ivuxolimab in advanced cancers. Method: immunoSEQ multiplex PCR; TCRdb's copy keeps in-frame clones and lacks some. This sample has about 24,000 clones, with around 67% found just once. The sample here was CD4+ or CD8+ T cells sorted from blood, taken in a trial of the OX40 agonist ivuxolimab. The receptors here all came from an adult with an advanced solid tumor such as melanoma, head and neck, liver or kidney cancer.

The chain employs TRBV27 and TRBJ2-1, with TRBD1 as a possible D gene (6 bases). The CDR3 contains 14 residues. Germline CDR1 is MNHEY and CDR2 is SMNVEV (reference sequence). Trimming pared 5 bases from V and 5 bases from J, leaving 13 bases between. CDR3 in amino acids: CASSPNHRDNEQFF. Here the CDR3 DNA reads TGTGCCAGCAGTCCGAACCACAGGGACAATGAGCAGTTCTTC.

This clone was observed a few times. The V and J genes are TRBV6-5 and TRBJ2-7; maybe TRBD1 (6 bases). Trimming cost V 5 bases and J 4 bases, with 18 bases left between them. The CDR3 totals 15 residues. Germline loops: CDR1 MNHEY, CDR2 SVGAGI. CDR3 sequence reads: CASSKRTATSYEQYF. CDR3 DNA sequence: TGTGCCAGCAGTAAGAGGACAGCTACATCTTACGAGCAGTACTTC.

This clone was seen at least ten times. V usage is TRBV19 and J usage is TRBJ2-7, with D unclear. The CDR3 is 14 amino acids. V was cut by 5 bases and J by 2 bases, with 13 bases left in between. Germline values: CDR1 LNHDA, CDR2 SQIVND (reference sequence). Written as DNA, the CDR3 is TGTGCCAGTAGTCCCTTCGACGAGACCTACGAGCAGTACTTC. Protein sequence: CASSPFDETYEQYF.

V is TRBV6-5 and J is TRBJ2-1; tentatively, D is TRBD2 (6 bases). Germline lookup yields CDR1 MNHEY and CDR2 SVGAGI. CDR3 size: 15 residues. V was pared by 7 bases and J by 2 bases, with 15 bases between. CDR3 bases: TGTGCCAGCACCGGGGGAGTGTCCGCCTACAATGAGCAGTTCTTC. As protein: CASTGGVSAYNEQFF.

V is TRBV2 and J is TRBJ2-5, with 10 nucleotides matching TRBD2. The germline V gene encodes CDR1 SNHLY and CDR2 FYNNEI. The junction had 10 bases not matched to a gene; V was cut back by 7 bases and J by 5 bases. The length of the CDR3 is 15 residues. The CDR3 loop reads CASTSSGGAAETQYF. For the CDR3, the DNA is TGTGCCAGCACTTCGAGCGGGGGGGCTGCCGAGACCCAGTACTTC.

This chain joins TRBV19 and TRBJ2-7; TRBD1 aligns across 9 bases. The CDR3 is 15 residues long. Germline-derived CDR1 and CDR2 are LNHDA and SQIVND (reference sequence). V lost 6 bases, J lost 2 bases, and 8 bases stayed unmatched. CDR3 sequence: CASSQRTGETYEQYF. The CDR3, as DNA: TGTGCCAGTAGCCAGAGGACAGGGGAGACCTACGAGCAGTACTTC.

This clone was seen a few times. The chain combines TRBV6-5 with TRBJ1-5; no clear D. CDR1 and CDR2 from the germline V gene are MNHEY and SVGAGI. Trimming cost V 6 bases and J 5 bases, with 14 bases left between them. The CDR3 covers 14 residues. In nucleotides, the CDR3 is TGTGCCAGCAGCCCGGACGGGCCTTATCAGCCCCAGCATTTT. Protein product: CASSPDGPYQPQHF.

This chain connects TRBV5-4 to TRBJ2-1, with TRBD2 matching 11 bases. Germline assignment: CDR1 SGHNT and CDR2 YYREEE (reference sequence). CDR3 size: 14 residues. V was clipped by 4 bases and J by 10 bases; unmatched bases: 7. CDR3 coding DNA: TGTGCCAGCAGCCTGACTAGCGGGGCCCCCGAGCAGTTCTTC. This sequence encodes CASSLTSGAPEQFF.

The J gene is TRBJ2-2, the V gene TRBV7-2; TRBD2 aligns across 10 bases. The germline V gene encodes CDR1 SGHTA and CDR2 FQGNSA. V lost 0 bases, J lost 1 base, and 8 bases stayed unmatched. This CDR3 has 19 residues. The CDR3 DNA follows: TGTGCCAGCAGCTTAGCCCACCAACTAGCGGGATTGAACACCGGGGAGCTGTTTTTT. This translates into CASSLAHQLAGLNTGELFF.

The chain is built from TRBV7-9 and TRBJ2-5, with 8 positions matching TRBD2. The end of the DNA fits TRBJ2-7 better, so the J call may be wrong. CDR3 length equals 15 residues. CDR1 is SEHNR, CDR2 FQNEAQ, per germline (reference sequence). CDR3 protein: CASSSRGGLLNEQYF. CDR3 nucleotides: TGTGCCAGCAGCTCCCGGGGGGGGCTCTTGAACGAGCAGTACTTC.

This chain links TRBV19 with TRBJ1-2, with D tentatively TRBD1 (5 bases). V was clipped by 7 bases and J by 4 bases, with 16 bases between them. Germline lookup yields CDR1 LNHDA and CDR2 SQIVND (reference sequence). This CDR3 has 14 amino acids. CDR3 sequence: CASKVRDVRYGYTF. Here the CDR3 DNA reads TGTGCCAGTAAAGTCAGGGATGTACGCTATGGCTACACCTTC. The full variable domain, rest sourced from reference TRBV19 and TRBJ1-2, is DGGITQSPKYLFRKEGQNVTLSCEQNLNHDAMYWYRQDPGQGLRLIYYSQIVNDFQKGDIAEGYSVSREKKESFPLTVTSAQKNPTAFYLCASKVRDVRYGYTFGSGTRLTVV.

The J gene is TRBJ2-7, the V gene TRBV4-1; D gene ambiguous. The germline V and J ends were trimmed by 6 bases and 4 bases, with 13 bases remaining between them. CDR3 size: 13 residues. CDR1 MGHRA and CDR2 YSYEKL come from the germline V gene. CDR3 nucleotides: TGCGCCAGCAGTGCTGGGGAAGGGTACGAGCAGTACTTC. It translates to CASSAGEGYEQYF.

This clone was seen a few times. The chain has TRBV28 and TRBJ1-5; D uncertain. V shed 4 bases and J shed 1 base, with 11 bases lying between them. Germline CDR1 reads MDHEN; CDR2 reads SYDVKM. The length of the CDR3 is 15 residues. CDR3 sequence reads: CASSSLRRSNQPQHF. In nucleotides, the CDR3 is TGTGCCAGCAGTTCACTCCGCCGAAGCAATCAGCCCCAGCATTTT.

The chain combines TRBV4-2 with TRBJ2-3; 11 nucleotides align to TRBD2. This CDR3 spans 16 amino acids. The V gene end was trimmed by 4 bases and the J gene end by 4 bases; junction bases not matched to a gene: 7. Germline CDR1 and CDR2: LGHNA and YNFKEQ. This chain's CDR3 is CASSPTSGGMADTQYF. CDR3 sequence (DNA): TGTGCCAGCAGCCCCACTAGCGGGGGTATGGCAGATACGCAGTATTTT.

The chain joins TRBV28 to TRBJ2-6; 9 bases map to TRBD1. Losses at the gene ends were 5 bases for V and 0 bases for J; bases not matched to a gene: 8. CDR3 length: 18 amino acids. CDR1 MDHEN and CDR2 SYDVKM come from the germline V gene. In DNA form, the CDR3 reads TGTGCCAGCAGTCCACTCGGACAGGGGCGCTCTGGGGCCAACGTCCTGACTTTC. Its protein is CASSPLGQGRSGANVLTF.